The 17 T cell receptor beta chains in this list originate from one sample, sequenced in a study of blood T cells in healthy people across ages. The authors ran a second PCR of roughly 6 to 11 cycles using a sample-barcoded 5' primer and a J-beta primer mix. Using its own MiXCR run on the 5' RACE reads, TCRdb lists one record per CDR3 protein. This sample has 600,000 to 650,000 distinct CDR3 sequences, with about 53% found just once. The source material was blood. The origin of the receptors is a man aged 55 to 70 in good health.

This clonotype was counted between two and nine times. This chain joins TRBV29-1 and TRBJ2-5; D is possibly TRBD1 or TRBD2 (5 bases each). V gave up 6 bases and J gave up 1 base, with 12 bases separating them. The CDR3 has 13 amino acids. The germline gives CDR1 SQVTM, CDR2 ANQGSEA. CDR3 bases: TGCAGCGTGGGGGTTGGGGGCCAAGAGACCCAGTACTTC. This encodes CSVGVGGQETQYF.

The chain employs TRBV4-1 and TRBJ2-5, with 11 bases fitting TRBD1. The J call may be incorrect, as the DNA end agrees better with TRBJ2-7. CDR1 and CDR2 (germline): MGHRA, YSYEKL. This CDR3 contains 14 residues. The CDR3 DNA reads as TGCGCCAGCAGCCAGGGACAGGGGGATCACGAGCAGTACTTC. The encoded protein is CASSQGQGDHEQYF.

The chain is built from TRBV5-1 and TRBJ2-1; 7 bases agree with TRBD1. Trimming at V came to 0 bases and at J to 8 bases, leaving 8 bases not matched to a gene. Looked up from germline, CDR1 is SGHRS and CDR2 is YFSETQ. CDR3 size: 15 residues. The CDR3 nucleotides are TGCGCCAGCAGCTTGGCGACTAATCAGGGGGATGAGCAGTTCTTC. This encodes CASSLATNQGDEQFF. The whole variable domain, filled in from reference TRBV5-1 and TRBJ2-1, reads KAGVTQTPRYLIKTRGQQVTLSCSPISGHRSVSWYQQTPGQGLQFLFEYFSETQRNKGNFPGRFSGRQFSNSRSEMNVSTLELGDSALYLCASSLATNQGDEQFFGPGTRLTVL.

V usage is TRBV27 and J usage is TRBJ2-5, with D perhaps being TRBD1 or TRBD2 (6 bases each). CDR3 length equals 15 residues. Trimming took off 3 bases at V and 8 bases at J, with 19 bases between the two ends. Germline lookup yields CDR1 MNHEY and CDR2 SMNVEV (reference sequence). The CDR3 here is CASSFSRGPAGTQYF. The CDR3 coding sequence is TGTGCCAGCAGTTTTTCTCGGGGGCCCGCAGGAACCCAGTACTTC.

With regard to this clonotype: A read error is possible here, since a much larger clone lies one base away. The chain recombines TRBV6-6 with TRBJ2-5; D possibly uses TRBD1 or TRBD2 (5 bases each). Trimming left V 9 bases short and J 4 bases short, with 15 bases between. In germline, CDR1 is MNHNY, CDR2 SVGAGI (reference sequence). This CDR3 has 13 amino acids. CDR3 region: CASRSPGRETQYF. The CDR3 region has the DNA TGTGCCAGTCGGTCCCCGGGGCGAGAGACCCAGTACTTC.

This clonotype was seen a few times. The chain has TRBV20-1 and TRBJ1-5; D uncertain. The CDR3 contains 12 residues. Germline V gene sequence: CDR1 DFQATT, CDR2 SNEGSKA (reference sequence). The V and J ends lost 4 bases and 7 bases respectively, with 11 bases between them. The CDR3 sequence: CSATDPDQPQHF. The CDR3 region has the DNA TGCAGTGCTACAGACCCGGACCAGCCCCAGCATTTT.

The V and J genes are TRBV7-8 and TRBJ1-5; D is possibly TRBD1 (5 bases). V shed 4 bases and J shed 0 bases, with 22 bases lying between them. The CDR3 spans 19 residues. Germline assignment: CDR1 SGHVS and CDR2 FQNEAQ. The CDR3 loop reads CASSSGQGGSGYSNQPQHF. In DNA form, the CDR3 reads TGTGCCAGCAGCTCAGGGCAGGGTGGTTCCGGATATAGCAATCAGCCCCAGCATTTT. The full variable domain, with the rest looked up from reference TRBV7-8 and TRBJ1-5, is GAGVSQSPRYKVAKRGQDVALRCDPISGHVSLFWYQQALGQGPEFLTYFQNEAQLDKSGLPSDRFFAERPEGSVSTLKIQRTQQEDSAVYLCASSSGQGGSGYSNQPQHFGDGTRLSIL.

V gene TRBV10-2 combines with J gene TRBJ1-2; D remains unclear. Germline values: CDR1 WSHSY, CDR2 SAAADI. The CDR3 has 15 amino acids. With 4 bases removed from V and 4 bases from J, the gap between germline ends came to 16 bases. CDR3 sequence reads: CASSAQGILSYGYTF. CDR3 in DNA: TGCGCCAGCAGTGCTCAAGGGATCCTCTCCTATGGCTACACCTTC.

This sequence joins TRBV20-1 and TRBJ2-5; the D gene is possibly TRBD1 (5 bases). Germline loops: CDR1 DFQATT, CDR2 SNEGSKA (reference sequence). V was clipped by 0 bases and J by 3 bases, with 11 bases between them. The CDR3 covers 14 residues. In DNA, the CDR3 is TGCAGTGCTAGAGATCCGGGCAGGGAAGAGACCCAGTACTTC. Protein product: CSARDPGREETQYF.

The chain uses TRBV12-3 or TRBV12-4 and TRBJ2-6, with D possibly matching TRBD2 (5 bases). V lost 8 bases to trimming and J lost 6 bases, with 8 bases between them. The CDR3 sequence is 12 residues long. CDR3 protein: CASQRSANVLTF. CDR3 nucleotides: TGTGCCAGCCAGCGGTCGGCCAACGTCCTGACTTTC.

V usage is TRBV20-1 and J usage is TRBJ2-3; D is undetermined. The germline V gene encodes CDR1 DFQATT and CDR2 SNEGSKA (reference sequence). V lost 0 bases, J lost 6 bases, and 7 bases lay in between. This CDR3 is 12 amino acids long. CDR3 coding DNA: TGCAGTGCTAGAGATGGCTGGGATACGCAGTATTTT. This sequence encodes CSARDGWDTQYF.

The rearrangement joins TRBV7-2 to TRBJ2-3; D may be TRBD2 (5 bases). V lost 5 bases and J 1 base, leaving 13 bases between the germline ends. CDR1 SGHTA and CDR2 FQGNSA come from the germline V gene. CDR3 size: 15 residues. CDR3 amino acids: CASSRGMGGTDTQYF. The CDR3 DNA sequence: TGTGCCAGCAGCCGTGGGATGGGAGGCACAGATACGCAGTATTTT.

This clonotype was observed a handful of times. The chain links TRBV6-4 to TRBJ2-5; a possible D gene is TRBD1 (7 bases). With 5 bases removed from V and 10 bases from J, the gap between germline ends came to 20 bases. The length of the CDR3 is 14 residues. The germline V gene encodes CDR1 MRHNA and CDR2 SNTAGT. The CDR3 nucleotides are TGTGCCAGCAGTTCGGGACAGCGGGTGGGCGGCCAGTACTTC. Translation: CASSSGQRVGGQYF.

This rearrangement joins TRBV24-1 to TRBJ2-1; 12 positions match TRBD2. The germline gives CDR1 KGHDR, CDR2 SFDVKD. There are 17 residues in the CDR3. Losses at the gene ends were 5 bases for V and 3 bases for J; bases not matched to a gene: 7. Here the CDR3 DNA reads TGTGCCACCAGTGGGACTAGCGGGGAGTCATACTACAATGAGCAGTTCTTC. Its protein product is CATSGTSGESYYNEQFF.

This clonotype was counted a few times. This CDR3 reads CASSQGQGSNQPQHF. DNA of the CDR3: TGCGCCAGCAGCCAAGGACAGGGTAGCAATCAGCCCCAGCATTTT. The chain carries TRBV4-1 and TRBJ1-5, with 7 bases lining up with TRBD1. This CDR3 spans 15 amino acids. Germline CDR1 MGHRA, CDR2 YSYEKL. The trim removed 1 base at V and 0 bases at J, leaving 0 bases unmatched.

The CDR3 nucleotides are TGCAGTGCTAGTGAGGACAGGGGGGGGTCACCCCTCCACTTT. Translated: CSASEDRGGSPLHF. V and J are TRBV20-1 and TRBJ1-6, with 10 bases lining up with TRBD1. The length of the CDR3 is 14 residues. Germline V CDR1 and CDR2: DFQATT, SNEGSKA (reference sequence). J was trimmed by 10 bases and V by 3 bases; bases with no gene match: 6.

A remark on this clonotype: At one boundary the junction diverges from the germline segment, which might be a read error. The chain carries TRBV2 and TRBJ2-5; D is unclear. The CDR3 sequence is 14 residues long. Germline V lookup: CDR1 SNHLY, CDR2 FYNNEI. This CDR3 reads CASSEGWLQETQYF. In DNA, the CDR3 is TGTGCCAGCAGCGAAGGATGGCTCCAAGAGACCCAGTACTTC.